This TCR beta chain was retrieved from a study of graft-versus-host responses after intestinal transplantation. For the study at large: Recipients were given multivisceral, liver-intestinal, or isolated intestinal transplants.

Using immunoSEQ multiplex PCR, the repertoire was profiled, and TCRdb retains in-frame clones only, with some absent. The table includes some 46,000 clones, around 96% detected once. V lost 3 bases, J lost 11 bases, and 9 bases stayed unmatched. This CDR3 contains 13 residues. CDR1 and CDR2 (germline): SEHNR, FQNEAQ (reference sequence). Remarks on this clone: What it recognizes is unknown.

Study-wide points: Peak levels of circulating GvH clones tracked with early post-transplant HvG declines. GvH clones surfaced in recipient marrow, some emerging earlier in ileum or blood.

The V gene is TRBV7-9, the J gene TRBJ2-5, with 7 bases aligning to TRBD2. This clonotype was obtained from a human patient who received an intestinal transplant, so some T cells may come from the graft donor. Sequencing used PBMCs, obtained approximately 350 days after intestinal transplant. CDR3 nucleotides: TGTGCCAGCAGCTTGGTCGCCCCGCGGGAGCAGTACTTC. Protein sequence: CASSLVAPREQYF. Using reference TRBV7-9 and TRBJ2-5 for the parts outside the CDR3, the full variable domain is DTGVSQNPRHKITKRGQNVTFRCDPISEHNRLYWYRQTLGQGPEFLTYFQNEAQLEKSRLLSDRFSAERPKGSFSTLEIQRTEQGDSAMYLCASSLVAPREQYFGPGTRLLVL.